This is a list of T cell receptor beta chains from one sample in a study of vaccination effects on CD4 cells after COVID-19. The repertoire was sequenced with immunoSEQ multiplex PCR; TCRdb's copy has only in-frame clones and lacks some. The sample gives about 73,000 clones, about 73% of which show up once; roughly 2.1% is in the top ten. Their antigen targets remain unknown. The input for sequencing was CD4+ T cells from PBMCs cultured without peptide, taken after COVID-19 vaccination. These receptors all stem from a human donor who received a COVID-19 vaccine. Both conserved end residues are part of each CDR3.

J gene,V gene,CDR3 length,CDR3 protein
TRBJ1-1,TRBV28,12,CASSFMNTEAFF
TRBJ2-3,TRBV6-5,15,CASSRTSPITDTQYF
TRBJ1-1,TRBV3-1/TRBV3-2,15,CASSQFSGDAPEAFF
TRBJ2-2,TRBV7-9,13,CASVGHIPGELFF
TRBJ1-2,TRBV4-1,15,CASSQFSRVDYGYTF
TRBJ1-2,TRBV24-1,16,CATSDDRDRGSYGYTF
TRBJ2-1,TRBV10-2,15,CASSESAGAGDEQFF
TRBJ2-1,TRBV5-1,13,CASSAQGVDEQFF
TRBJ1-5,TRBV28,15,CASRIGGEGNQPQHF
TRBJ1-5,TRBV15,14,CATSRDNGAPPQHF
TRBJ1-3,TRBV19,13,CATQGRGRNTIYF
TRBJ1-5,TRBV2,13,CASKGGGYQPQHF